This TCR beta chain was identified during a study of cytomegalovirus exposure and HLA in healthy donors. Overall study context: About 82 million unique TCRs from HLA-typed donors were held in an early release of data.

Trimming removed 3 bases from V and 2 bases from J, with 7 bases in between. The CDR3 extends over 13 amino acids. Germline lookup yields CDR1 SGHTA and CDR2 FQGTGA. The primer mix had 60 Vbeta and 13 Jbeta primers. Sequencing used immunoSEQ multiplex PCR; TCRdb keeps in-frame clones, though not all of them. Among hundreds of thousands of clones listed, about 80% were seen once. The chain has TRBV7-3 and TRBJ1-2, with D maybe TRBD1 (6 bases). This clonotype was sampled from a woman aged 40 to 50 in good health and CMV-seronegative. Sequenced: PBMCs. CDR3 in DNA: TGTGCCAGCAGCTTCCAGGGGAACTATGGCTACACCTTC. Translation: CASSFQGNYGYTF.